These T cell receptor beta chains were read from a single sample in a study of T-cell reconstitution after alpha-beta-depleted transplantation in children. TCRdb passed the PCR reads through MiXCR, listing each CDR3 protein once. Of 84,000 or so distinct CDR3 sequences detected, around 16% appear once; the ten largest clones hold around 19%. The input for sequencing was PBMCs, mostly from graft donor cells, taken 180 days after TCRalphabeta/CD19-depleted stem cell transplant. The receptors derive from a male patient between 2 and 15 years old who had a stem cell transplant for acute lymphoblastic leukemia, so the T cells may come from the graft donor. CDR3s include the opening cysteine and the closing phenylalanine or tryptophan. Fields, in order: J gene, V gene, CDR3 protein.

J: TRBJ2-4
V: TRBV12-3/TRBV12-4
CDR3: CASSMGLLLYF

J: TRBJ2-1
V: TRBV6-2/TRBV6-3
CDR3: CASSQPFTGGGASEQFF

J: TRBJ2-2
V: TRBV12-3/TRBV12-4
CDR3: CASIFGRNTGELFF

J: TRBJ2-3
V: TRBV6-1
CDR3: CASSPFGLAGYTDTQYF

J: TRBJ2-7
V: TRBV15
CDR3: CATSTVRRDSAYEQYF

J: TRBJ2-3
V: TRBV7-2
CDR3: CASSSLTFRGDTQYF

J: TRBJ2-5
V: TRBV12-3/TRBV12-4
CDR3: CASTQSGQGLAETQYF

J: TRBJ2-1
V: TRBV5-1
CDR3: CASSFSSGGSSYNEQFF

J: TRBJ2-5
V: TRBV6-5
CDR3: CASSYSPGLETQYF

J: TRBJ2-3
V: TRBV5-1
CDR3: CASGDTQWGNTDTQYF

J: TRBJ2-1
V: TRBV5-1
CDR3: CASSPGRHDNEQFF

J: TRBJ2-1
V: TRBV5-1
CDR3: CASSFRGGTNNEQFF

J: TRBJ1-1
V: TRBV18
CDR3: CASSESQGEVTEAFF

J: TRBJ2-5
V: TRBV20-1
CDR3: CSASSRAGGLETQYF

J: TRBJ1-5
V: TRBV29-1
CDR3: CSVAPSRGTSNQPQHF

J: TRBJ2-5
V: TRBV12-3/TRBV12-4
CDR3: CASSLGTNRVGETQYF

J: TRBJ2-2
V: TRBV11-2
CDR3: CASSLDYAGGPNTGELFF

J: TRBJ2-2
V: TRBV5-6
CDR3: CASSSEGPQAGELFF

J: TRBJ1-6
V: TRBV20-1
CDR3: CSAREFTDGSPLHF

J: TRBJ2-1
V: TRBV5-1
CDR3: CASRLPGQATYEQFF

J: TRBJ2-7
V: TRBV5-1
CDR3: CASSLRRAPLYEQYF

J: TRBJ1-1
V: TRBV5-1
CDR3: CASSLAGGFEAFF